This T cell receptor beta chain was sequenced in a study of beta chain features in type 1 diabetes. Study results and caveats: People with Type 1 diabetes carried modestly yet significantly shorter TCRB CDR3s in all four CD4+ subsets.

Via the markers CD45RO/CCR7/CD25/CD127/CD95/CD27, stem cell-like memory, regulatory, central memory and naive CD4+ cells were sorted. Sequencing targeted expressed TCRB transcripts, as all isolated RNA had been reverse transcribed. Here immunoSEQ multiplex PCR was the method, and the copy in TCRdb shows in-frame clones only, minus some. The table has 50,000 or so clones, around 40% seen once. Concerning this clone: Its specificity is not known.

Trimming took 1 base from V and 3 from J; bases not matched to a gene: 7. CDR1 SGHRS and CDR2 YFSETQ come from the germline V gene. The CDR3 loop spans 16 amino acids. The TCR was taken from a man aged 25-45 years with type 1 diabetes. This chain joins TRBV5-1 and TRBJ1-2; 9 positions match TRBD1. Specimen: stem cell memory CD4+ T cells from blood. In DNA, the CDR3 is TGCGCCAGCAGCTTGACGGGACAGGGACATGACTATGGCTACACCTTC. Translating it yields CASSLTGQGHDYGYTF.